What follows are 26 T cell receptor beta chains derived from one specimen sequenced in a study of metastatic and nonmetastatic thyroid tumors. With MiXCR, TCRdb reprocessed the PCR reads. The data show about 59,000 clones, 15% to 20% seen once. Patients had received no treatment of any kind before thyroid surgery. The sequencing sample was made of blood. The receptors originated from a male donor with papillary thyroid cancer or a benign thyroid nodule (not recorded which). Some clones in this sample may be carry-over from other donors' samples.

This clone came up many times. The chain is built from TRBV9 and TRBJ2-2, with D perhaps matching TRBD1 or TRBD2 (7 bases each). Germline CDR1 reads SGDLS; CDR2 reads YYNGEE. The CDR3 has 14 residues. Trimming removed 4 bases at V and 6 bases at J, with 13 bases between. The CDR3 sequence is CASSLQGRAGELFF. CDR3 coding DNA: TGTGCCAGCAGCTTACAGGGGAGGGCCGGGGAGCTGTTTTTT.

This clone occurred many times. The same CDR3 is also encoded by other DNA sequences in this sample. The chain has TRBV5-4 and TRBJ2-7; tentatively, D is TRBD2 (6 bases). The CDR3 contains 14 residues. Germline V gene sequence: CDR1 SGHNT, CDR2 YYREEE (reference sequence). V lost 0 bases and J 6 bases, leaving 13 bases between the germline ends. In DNA, the CDR3 is TGTGCCAGCAGCTTGGAGGGCCTAGCGCGCGAGCAGTACTTC. Protein: CASSLEGLAREQYF. The whole variable domain, remainder taken from reference TRBV5-4 and TRBJ2-7, is ETGVTQSPTHLIKTRGQQVTLRCSSQSGHNTVSWYQQALGQGPQFIFQYYREEENGRGNFPPRFSGLQFPNYSSELNVNALELDDSALYLCASSLEGLAREQYFGPGTRLTVT.

This clone has ten or more counts. The V gene is TRBV6-2 or TRBV6-3, the J gene TRBJ2-1, with D unresolved. The CDR3 extends over 14 amino acids. The germline CDR1 and CDR2 sequences are MNHEY and SVGEGT. Trimming stripped 3 bases from V and 3 bases from J, with 9 bases between. DNA for the CDR3: TGTGCCAGCAGTTATGACGGGCACTACAATGAGCAGTTCTTC. Translating it yields CASSYDGHYNEQFF.

This clone was counted ten times or more. The genes are TRBV6-1 and TRBJ2-3; 7 bases match TRBD2. The germline V gene has CDR1 MNHNS and CDR2 SASEGT. V was clipped by 5 bases and J by 0 bases; unmatched bases: 5. This CDR3 comprises 15 residues. This chain's CDR3 is CASSWGGVSTDTQYF. The CDR3 DNA reads as TGTGCCAGCAGTTGGGGGGGAGTGAGCACAGATACGCAGTATTTT.

This clone was observed at least ten times. In the same sample, other DNA sequences code for this CDR3. This chain joins TRBV7-2 and TRBJ2-1, with 11 bases identical to TRBD2. The germline V gene encodes CDR1 SGHTA and CDR2 FQGNSA. The V and J ends lost 5 bases and 9 bases, in that order; junction bases with no gene match: 9. This CDR3 is 15 amino acids long. CDR3 residues: CASSPATSGIREQFF. CDR3 bases: TGTGCCAGCAGCCCAGCGACTAGCGGGATTCGTGAGCAGTTCTTC.

With regard to this clone: An end of the junction does not agree with germline; a read error may underlie this. This chain uses TRBV20-1 with TRBJ1-4, with D tentatively TRBD1 (5 bases). Germline V lookup: CDR1 DFQATT, CDR2 SNEGSKA (reference sequence). The CDR3 is 13 amino acids. CDR3 loop: CSASWGVEEKLFF. The DNA for the CDR3 is TGCAGTGCATCATGGGGGGTAGAGGAAAAACTCTTTTTT.

Only a few counts were recorded for this clone. A much bigger clone sits one base away, suggesting this may be a read error. The rearrangement uses TRBV20-1 and TRBJ2-1, with TRBD2 identical over 7 bases. Germline V CDR1 and CDR2: DFQATT, SNEGSKA (reference sequence). The CDR3 loop spans 16 amino acids. With 5 bases clipped from V and 8 bases from J, the junction kept 18 bases outside the gene matches. The CDR3 nucleotides are TGCAGTGCTGAACCCGAACGGGCGGGAGATATCGATGAGCAGTTCTTC. This sequence encodes CSAEPERAGDIDEQFF.

This clone was seen ten or more times. At one end the junction does not follow the germline gene, possibly because of a read error. CDR3 residues: CASSPGTIDTQYF. For the CDR3, the DNA is TGTGCTAGCAGCCCTGGGACCATAGATACGCAGTATTTT. This chain connects TRBV7-7 to TRBJ2-3, with D possibly called TRBD1 or TRBD2 (5 bases each). The CDR3 extends over 13 amino acids. Germline CDR1 SSHAT, CDR2 FNYEAQ (reference sequence).

The sample holds many counts of this clone. J is TRBJ2-1 and V is TRBV19; 11 bases match TRBD2. V shed 7 bases and J 7 bases; nucleotides not matched to a gene: 9. Germline CDR1 reads LNHDA; CDR2 reads SQIVND (reference sequence). This CDR3 spans 15 amino acids. CDR3 in DNA: TGTGCCAGTACCCGTAGCGGGGGGGCGGTAAATGAGCAGTTCTTC. This gives the protein CASTRSGGAVNEQFF.

This clone has at least ten counts. The V call is TRBV12-3 or TRBV12-4, the J call TRBJ2-2; D perhaps matches TRBD1 (6 bases). The CDR3 is made up of 15 amino acids. Trimming cost V 6 bases and J 2 bases, with 13 bases left between them. CDR3 DNA: TGTGCCAGCAGCAAACAGGGTAGTAACACCGGGGAGCTGTTTTTT. Translating it yields CASSKQGSNTGELFF.

This clone has ten or more counts. The same CDR3 also results from other DNA sequences found in this sample. The genes are TRBV20-1 and TRBJ2-2; weak D call: TRBD1 (6 bases). V shed 0 bases and J shed 3 bases, with 8 bases lying between them. There are 14 residues in the CDR3. Germline-derived CDR1 and CDR2 are DFQATT and SNEGSKA (reference sequence). Here the CDR3 DNA reads TGCAGTGCTAGAGAGGCAGGGGACACCGGGGAGCTGTTTTTT. Translation: CSAREAGDTGELFF.

This chain uses TRBV11-2 with TRBJ2-1, with 8 bases matching TRBD2. Germline V gives CDR1 SGHAT, CDR2 FQNNGV. The CDR3 has 15 residues. V trimming: 5 bases; J trimming: 6 bases; junction bases outside the gene matches: 9. This CDR3 is CASSPVVAGCNEQFF. The CDR3 DNA reads TGTGCCAGCAGCCCCGTGGTAGCGGGATGCAATGAGCAGTTCTTC.

The sample holds many counts of this clone. The sample carries other DNA sequences with the same CDR3. The chain uses TRBV6-1 and TRBJ2-2; 8 bases are shared with TRBD1. The CDR3 has 13 amino acids. Germline V gene data show CDR1 as MNHNS and CDR2 as SASEGT. V shed 7 bases, J shed 7 bases, and the junction held 5 bases outside the gene matches. DNA of the CDR3: TGTGCCAGCACAACAGGGGGTGGCGGGGAGCTGTTTTTT. Translated, it gives CASTTGGGGELFF.

This clone was observed at least ten times. The J gene is TRBJ2-2, the V gene TRBV15; 7 bases align to TRBD1. The length of the CDR3 is 15 residues. CDR1 is LNHNV and CDR2 is YYDKDF in the germline V gene (reference sequence). The trim removed 4 bases at V and 1 base at J, leaving 3 bases unmatched. In nucleotides, the CDR3 is TGTGCCACCAGCAACCACAGGGGGAACACCGGGGAGCTGTTTTTT. It encodes CATSNHRGNTGELFF.

The chain uses TRBV5-6 and TRBJ2-7; D is perhaps TRBD2 (7 bases). The V and J ends lost 7 bases and 2 bases respectively, with 10 bases between them. Germline V gives CDR1 SGHDT, CDR2 YYEEEE. CDR3 size: 12 residues. In nucleotides, the CDR3 is TGTGCCAGCGTGGGGGGGCCCTACGAGCAGTACTTC. Translated, it gives CASVGGPYEQYF.

This clone was seen at least ten times. The chain employs TRBV12-3 or TRBV12-4 and TRBJ2-2; D gene ambiguous. This CDR3 is built from 13 residues. Trimming removed 10 bases at V and 1 base at J, with 10 bases between. The CDR3 sequence: CATLTRNTGELFF. The CDR3 nucleotides are TGTGCCACCCTAACCCGGAACACCGGGGAGCTGTTTTTT.

This clone was found many times. The V gene is TRBV10-3, the J gene TRBJ2-3, with D tentatively TRBD2 (6 bases). The CDR3 length is 14 residues. The V gene's germline CDR1 is ENHRY and CDR2 SYGVKD. Trimming removed 4 bases from V and 3 bases from J, with 11 bases in between. In nucleotides, the CDR3 is TGTGCCATCAGTGCGGGGCTAGCGACAGATACGCAGTATTTT. Translated, it gives CAISAGLATDTQYF.

This clone has at least ten counts. This sequence joins TRBV30 and TRBJ1-3; possible D gene TRBD1, 6 bases. The CDR3 consists of 13 residues. Between the trimmed V and J ends, which lost 0 bases and 8 bases, there was a span of 11 bases. Germline CDR1 is GTSNPN and CDR2 is SVGIG (reference sequence). CDR3 in DNA: TGTGCCTGGAGTGTGGGGGCCGGGGACACCATATATTTT. Translating gives CAWSVGAGDTIYF.

This clone was seen just once. The chain has TRBV30 and TRBJ2-7; D might be TRBD2 (5 bases). Trimming removed 1 base from V and 2 bases from J, with 9 bases in between. Germline V CDR1 and CDR2: GTSNPN, SVGIG (reference sequence). CDR3 length: 13 amino acids. CDR3 sequence reads: CAWSGEGTYEQYF. The CDR3 bases are TGTGCCTGGAGTGGCGAGGGAACCTACGAGCAGTACTTC.

With regard to this clone: Sequence at one end of the junction differs from germline and may be a read error. Other DNA sequences of this sample code for an identical CDR3. The rearrangement joins TRBV5-1 to TRBJ2-3, with D tentatively TRBD2 (7 bases). CDR3 length: 15 residues. Per germline, CDR1 SGHRS and CDR2 YFSETQ. The CDR3 loop is CASSLVAGASDTQYF. The CDR3 bases are TGCGCCAGCAGCTTGGTGGCGGGGGCGTCAGATACTCAGTATTTT.

The chain couples TRBV20-1 to TRBJ1-5, with D possibly being TRBD1 (6 bases). Trimming took 3 bases from V and 6 from J, leaving 18 bases between them. Germline-derived CDR1 and CDR2 are DFQATT and SNEGSKA (reference sequence). This CDR3 has 15 amino acids. This CDR3 is CSASPRNRAGQPQHF. CDR3 in DNA: TGCAGTGCTAGTCCCCGCAACAGGGCAGGTCAGCCCCAGCATTTT.

This clone was observed at least ten times. V gene TRBV10-2 combines with J gene TRBJ2-7; maybe TRBD2 (6 bases). This CDR3 has 15 residues. The germline V gene encodes CDR1 WSHSY and CDR2 SAAADI. Between the trimmed V and J ends, which lost 2 bases and 7 bases, there was a span of 18 bases. CDR3 in DNA: TGCGCCAGCAGTGAGACCGGAGCGGGCTCCGGGGAGCAGTACTTC. This sequence encodes CASSETGAGSGEQYF.

The chain recombines TRBV20-1 with TRBJ2-3, with 7 bases identical to TRBD2. V trimming: 0 bases; J trimming: 0 bases; junction bases outside the gene matches: 12. The CDR3 consists of 18 residues. Germline loops: CDR1 DFQATT, CDR2 SNEGSKA (reference sequence). CDR3 sequence (DNA): TGCAGTGCTAGAGATTGGGAGCCGGGACTACACAGCACAGATACGCAGTATTTT. Protein sequence: CSARDWEPGLHSTDTQYF.

This chain connects TRBV25-1 to TRBJ2-7; no clear D. CDR1 and CDR2 from the germline V gene are MGHDK and SYGVNS. Trimming stripped 8 bases from V and 2 bases from J, with 19 bases between. The CDR3 is made up of 15 amino acids. CDR3 protein: CASDGVPIPTYEQYF. CDR3 nucleotide sequence: TGTGCCAGCGACGGCGTACCGATCCCCACCTACGAGCAGTACTTC.

This clone was seen at least ten times. The gene calls are TRBV5-6 and TRBJ1-3, with a possible D match to TRBD1 (6 bases). This CDR3 has 16 residues. In germline, CDR1 is SGHDT, CDR2 YYEEEE. The ends were cut back, 2 bases at V and 2 bases at J, with 14 bases in the middle. Here the CDR3 reads CASSFGAGTTGNTIYF. The CDR3 coding sequence is TGTGCCAGCAGCTTTGGGGCCGGGACAACTGGAAACACCATATATTTT.

At least ten counts were recorded for this clone. The V call is TRBV27, the J call TRBJ2-7; maybe TRBD2 (6 bases). Germline assignment: CDR1 MNHEY and CDR2 SMNVEV (reference sequence). V gave up 3 bases and J gave up 7 bases, with 10 bases separating them. The CDR3 has 12 amino acids. Here the CDR3 DNA reads TGTGCCAGCAGTTTGTGGGGGGAGGAGCAGTACTTC. Translated: CASSLWGEEQYF.